This T cell receptor (beta chain) was observed in a study of shared clonotypes between healthy human individuals (dated by TCRdb to the early 2020s). In terms of the full investigation: The cohort included three men and a couple of women between 18 and 49 years of age. For each donor, three plates each were used for CD4 naive and CD4 memory, two plates were used for CD8 naive, and one plate was used for CD8 memory. Different laboratories and diverse techniques were used to prepare libraries and sequence TCR repertoires, to increase sequencing depth and limit assay-specific biases. To estimate repertoire size and how much clonotype sharing occurs between individuals, the study deeply sequenced the blood TCR repertoires of several healthy adults. Between about 0.8 and 9 billion PBMCs per donor were obtained by leukapheresis.

Findings and caveats that apply to the study as a whole: Even with the large sequencing depth, rarefaction of the sorted-subset datasets indicated that sequencing was incomplete. Sampling was restricted to blood, and TCR repertoires in tissue are likely to differ from TCR repertoires in blood. Estimated clonotype richness was generally larger for naive than for memory subsets. Because the study included a small number of donors, the genetic and exposure-history diversity represented was limited. Sharing across a few donors was observed for 4.5% to 6.5% of naive CD4, 3.5% of naive CD8, 2% to 2.5% of memory CD4, and roughly 0.43% of memory CD8 clonotypes. Clonotypes shared by all four sorted-subset donors showed higher generation probabilities than non-shared clonotypes. Pairwise subsampling indicated that sequencing depth was expected to affect the degree of clonotype sharing among donors.

Turning to this clone: Its cognate antigen has yet to be identified. Base-call qualities are not available, and no considerably larger clone is one nucleotide away.

Using the deep immunoSEQ assay, TCR CDR3 regions were amplified from genomic DNA by multiplex PCR. Extracted genomic DNA from each cell subset was spread evenly across all wells of several immunoSEQ 96-well plates, with each plate serving as a replicate. Each replicate PCR for sorted subsets received roughly 200 ng genomic DNA, equal to tens of thousands of T cell genomes. Purified libraries were quantified with a Qubit 3.0 fluorometer, sized on a Bioanalyzer 2100, and re-quantified with the KAPA Library Quantification kit. Each immunoSEQ 96-well plate was sequenced on its own single-read 150-cycle Illumina NextSeq 550 flow cell. As for the authors' bioinformatics: Because the immunoSEQ output included only junctional sequences and no quality scores, the filtering could not be the same as the filtering used for full-length reads. Sequences were annotated with PyIR, a Python wrapper for IgBLAST v1.9, and V/J genes and CDR3 were assigned using IMGT germline references. Reads with weak V/J assignments (E-value above 1e-6), missing CDR3, stop codons, out-of-frame junctions, or ambiguous translated residues were removed. V3J clonotypes were defined as sequences sharing an identical inferred V gene, J gene, and CDR3 amino acid sequence. The percentage overlap between two repertoires was calculated by dividing the number of shared unique clonotypes by the size of the smaller repertoire. Richness of each repertoire was evaluated using RTK rarefaction, the Chao1 estimator, and Recon v2.1 estimates of unobserved clonotypes. For all TCRbeta clonotypes obtained by the gDNA method from four donors, generation probabilities were computed with OLGA. Not all clones reach the TCRdb copy of this immuneACCESS table, which keeps in-frame sequences only. Checked studies attribute under half of the gap to unresolved V genes and leave the rest unexplained. The DNA was the basis for D and trimming; V, J and clone size are from that table. Within this sample are around 2,000,000 clones, with about 94% of them counted one time only. The top ten constitute more than 0.95% of the sample.

CD8 naive samples consisted of CD45RO-negative cells that were positively selected for CCR7, yielding a CD45RA+CCR7+ population without TemRA cells. Donors were healthy HIV-negative adults with no recently reported acute infections or vaccinations. All donors were Caucasian adults living in Nashville, Tennessee, USA. Blood was obtained by leukapheresis, after which PBMCs were separated by Ficoll-Histopaque density gradient centrifugation and cryopreserved in liquid nitrogen vapor phase. Analytical flow cytometry was used to check the purity and quantity of every magnetically sorted T cell population. From each sorted fraction, genomic DNA was isolated and quantified by UV absorbance on a Nanodrop 2000c. Sequencing was performed on naive CD8+ T cells sorted from blood. Interpreted using the paper, the cell subset or site label stands for: CD45RA+CCR7+. This sequence was found in a man aged 18 to 30 in good health.

The DNA reads TGCGCCAGCAGCCAAAAGGACAGTGTCGTTTACGAGCAGTACTTC. Its protein is CASSQKDSVVYEQYF. This chain joins TRBV4-1 to TRBJ2-7, with TRBD1 tentatively as D gene (6 bases match). The CDR3 holds 15 amino acids from the cysteine to the phenylalanine. Only CDR3 DNA remains: 45 bases, in frame from the first base. The CDR1 and CDR2 encoded by the germline V gene are MGHRA and YSYEKL. The germline ends are 15 bases apart after V is trimmed by 2 bases and J by 4 bases.